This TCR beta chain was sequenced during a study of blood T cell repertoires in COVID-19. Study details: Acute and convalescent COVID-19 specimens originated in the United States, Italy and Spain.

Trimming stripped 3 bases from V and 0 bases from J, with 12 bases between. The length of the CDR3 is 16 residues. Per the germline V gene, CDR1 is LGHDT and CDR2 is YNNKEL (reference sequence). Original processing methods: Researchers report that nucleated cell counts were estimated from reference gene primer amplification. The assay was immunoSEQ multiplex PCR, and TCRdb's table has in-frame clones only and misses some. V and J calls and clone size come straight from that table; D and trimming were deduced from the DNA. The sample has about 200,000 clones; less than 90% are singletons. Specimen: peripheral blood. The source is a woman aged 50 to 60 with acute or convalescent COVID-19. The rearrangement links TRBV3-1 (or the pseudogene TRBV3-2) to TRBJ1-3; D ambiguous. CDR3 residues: CASSQMDGVSGNTIYF. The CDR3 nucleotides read TGTGCCAGCAGCCAGATGGACGGGGTCTCTGGAAACACCATATATTTT.